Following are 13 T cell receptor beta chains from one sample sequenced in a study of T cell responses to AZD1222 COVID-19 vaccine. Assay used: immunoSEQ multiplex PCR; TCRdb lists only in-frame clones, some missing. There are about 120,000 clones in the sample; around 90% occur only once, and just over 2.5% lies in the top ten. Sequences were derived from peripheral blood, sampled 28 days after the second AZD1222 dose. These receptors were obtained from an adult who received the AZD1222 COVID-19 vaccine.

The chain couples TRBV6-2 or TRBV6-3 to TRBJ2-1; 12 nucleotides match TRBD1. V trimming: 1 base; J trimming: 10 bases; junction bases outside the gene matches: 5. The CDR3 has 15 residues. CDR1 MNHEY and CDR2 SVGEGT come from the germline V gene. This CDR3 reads CASSYLGQGAGEQFF. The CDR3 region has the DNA TGTGCCAGCAGTTACTTGGGACAGGGGGCGGGCGAGCAGTTCTTC.

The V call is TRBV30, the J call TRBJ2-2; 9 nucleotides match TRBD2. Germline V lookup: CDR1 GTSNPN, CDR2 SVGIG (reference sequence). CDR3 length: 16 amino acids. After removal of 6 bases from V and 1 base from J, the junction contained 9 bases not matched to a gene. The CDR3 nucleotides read TGTGCCTGTCCCGGTAGCGGGGGCCTGAACACCGGGGAGCTGTTTTTT. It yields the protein CACPGSGGLNTGELFF.

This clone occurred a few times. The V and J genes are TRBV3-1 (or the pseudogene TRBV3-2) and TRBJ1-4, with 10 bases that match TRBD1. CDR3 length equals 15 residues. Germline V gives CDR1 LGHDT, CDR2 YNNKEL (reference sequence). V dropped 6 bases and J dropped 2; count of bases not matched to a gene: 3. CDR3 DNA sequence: TGTGCCAGCAGTCGACAGGGGGCGACTAATGAAAAACTGTTTTTT. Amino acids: CASSRQGATNEKLFF.

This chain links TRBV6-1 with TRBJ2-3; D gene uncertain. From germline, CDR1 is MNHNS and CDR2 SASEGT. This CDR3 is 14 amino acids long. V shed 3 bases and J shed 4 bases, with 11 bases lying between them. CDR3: CASSEGPVADTQYF. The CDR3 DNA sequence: TGTGCCAGCAGTGAGGGCCCGGTGGCAGATACGCAGTATTTT.

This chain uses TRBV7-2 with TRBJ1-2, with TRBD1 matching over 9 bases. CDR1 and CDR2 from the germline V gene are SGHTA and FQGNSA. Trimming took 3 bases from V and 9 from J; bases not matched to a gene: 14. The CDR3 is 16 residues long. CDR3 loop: CASSFSGPGTGFSYTF. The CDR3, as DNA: TGTGCCAGCAGCTTCTCTGGGCCAGGGACAGGGTTCAGCTACACCTTC.

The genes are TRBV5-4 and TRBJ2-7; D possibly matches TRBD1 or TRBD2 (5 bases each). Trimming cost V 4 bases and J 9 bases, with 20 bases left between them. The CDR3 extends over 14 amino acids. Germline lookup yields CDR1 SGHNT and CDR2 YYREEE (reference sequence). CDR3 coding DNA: TGTGCCAGCAGCACGAAACTTGGGGACGGGCGGCAGTACTTC. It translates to CASSTKLGDGRQYF.

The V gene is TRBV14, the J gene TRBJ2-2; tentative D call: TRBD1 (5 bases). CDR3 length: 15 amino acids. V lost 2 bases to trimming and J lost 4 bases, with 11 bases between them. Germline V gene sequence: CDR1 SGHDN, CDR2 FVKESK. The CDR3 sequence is CASSQFKGLTGELFF. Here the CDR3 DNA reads TGTGCCAGCAGCCAATTCAAGGGGCTCACCGGGGAGCTGTTTTTT.

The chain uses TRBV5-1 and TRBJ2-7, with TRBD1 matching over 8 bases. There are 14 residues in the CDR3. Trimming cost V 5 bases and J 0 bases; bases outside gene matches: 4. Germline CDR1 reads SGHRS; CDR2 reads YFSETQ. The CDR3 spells CASSPTGVSYEQYF. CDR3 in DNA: TGCGCCAGCAGTCCGACAGGGGTCTCCTACGAGCAGTACTTC. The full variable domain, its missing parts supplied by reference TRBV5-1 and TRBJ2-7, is KAGVTQTPRYLIKTRGQQVTLSCSPISGHRSVSWYQQTPGQGLQFLFEYFSETQRNKGNFPGRFSGRQFSNSRSEMNVSTLELGDSALYLCASSPTGVSYEQYFGPGTRLTVT.

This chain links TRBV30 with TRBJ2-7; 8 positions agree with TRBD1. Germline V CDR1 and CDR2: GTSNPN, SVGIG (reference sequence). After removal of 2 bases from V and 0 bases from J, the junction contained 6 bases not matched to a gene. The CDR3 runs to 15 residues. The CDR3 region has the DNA TGTGCCTGGAGTACAGGGGGAGGAAGCTCCTACGAGCAGTACTTC. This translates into CAWSTGGGSSYEQYF.

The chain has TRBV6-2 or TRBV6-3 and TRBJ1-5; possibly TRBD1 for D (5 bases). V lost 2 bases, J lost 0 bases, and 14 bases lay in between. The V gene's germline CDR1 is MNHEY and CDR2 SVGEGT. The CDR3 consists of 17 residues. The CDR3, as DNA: TGTGCCAGCAGTTACGGGGGACCGGGCTATAGCAATCAGCCCCAGCATTTT. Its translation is CASSYGGPGYSNQPQHF.

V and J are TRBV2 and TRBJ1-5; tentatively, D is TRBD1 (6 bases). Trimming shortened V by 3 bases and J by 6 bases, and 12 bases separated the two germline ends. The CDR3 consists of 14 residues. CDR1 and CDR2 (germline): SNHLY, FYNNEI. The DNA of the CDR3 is TGTGCCAGCAGTGAGGAAGGGGGTAGTCAGCCCCAGCATTTT. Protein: CASSEEGGSQPQHF.

CDR3 amino acids: CASSPGRASNQPQHF. The CDR3 coding sequence is TGTGCCAGCAGCCCAGGCAGGGCCTCCAATCAGCCCCAGCATTTT. This chain uses TRBV7-8 with TRBJ1-5; TRBD1 might be the D (5 bases). Trimming stripped 5 bases from V and 3 bases from J, with 14 bases between. The CDR3 runs to 15 residues. Germline-derived CDR1 and CDR2 are SGHVS and FQNEAQ. Full variable domain (remainder filled in from reference TRBV7-8 and TRBJ1-5): GAGVSQSPRYKVAKRGQDVALRCDPISGHVSLFWYQQALGQGPEFLTYFQNEAQLDKSGLPSDRFFAERPEGSVSTLKIQRTQQEDSAVYLCASSPGRASNQPQHFGDGTRLSIL.

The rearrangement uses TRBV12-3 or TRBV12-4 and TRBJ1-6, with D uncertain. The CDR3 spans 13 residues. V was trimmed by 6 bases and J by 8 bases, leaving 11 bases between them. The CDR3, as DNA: TGTGCCAGCAGCCTAGGGTTTCATTCACCCCTCCACTTT. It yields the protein CASSLGFHSPLHF.